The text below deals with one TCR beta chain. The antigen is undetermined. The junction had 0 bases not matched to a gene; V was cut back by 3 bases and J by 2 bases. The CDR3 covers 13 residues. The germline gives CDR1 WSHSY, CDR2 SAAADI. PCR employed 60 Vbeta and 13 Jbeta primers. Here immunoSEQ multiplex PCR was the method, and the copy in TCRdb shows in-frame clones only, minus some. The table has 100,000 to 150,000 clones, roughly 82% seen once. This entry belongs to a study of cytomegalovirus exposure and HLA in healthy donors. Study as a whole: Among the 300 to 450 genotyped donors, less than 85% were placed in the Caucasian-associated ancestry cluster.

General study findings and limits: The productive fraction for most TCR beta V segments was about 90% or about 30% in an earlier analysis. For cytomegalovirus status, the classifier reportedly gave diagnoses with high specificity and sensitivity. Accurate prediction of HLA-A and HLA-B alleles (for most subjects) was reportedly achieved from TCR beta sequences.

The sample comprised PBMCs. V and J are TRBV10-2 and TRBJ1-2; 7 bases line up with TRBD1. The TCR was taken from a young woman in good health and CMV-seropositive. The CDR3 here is CASSEQGNYGYTF. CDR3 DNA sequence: TGCGCCAGCAGTGAACAGGGGAACTATGGCTACACCTTC.